This T cell receptor beta chain was found in a study of cytomegalovirus exposure and HLA in healthy donors. Study-wide findings and caveats: In vitro, a few CMV-associated chains proved specific for CMV antigens.

Data came from immunoSEQ multiplex PCR; TCRdb stores just in-frame clones and leaves some out. The sample carries 95,000 to 150,000 clones, roughly nine tenths recorded once. This CDR3 region has 16 residues. The V end was cut by 4 bases, the J end by 3 bases, with 18 bases between. The germline V gene has CDR1 KGHSH and CDR2 LQKENI. Concerning this clone: Its antigen is not known.

The receptor was derived from a woman aged 18-29 years in good health and CMV-seronegative. The J gene is TRBJ1-1, the V gene TRBV18; D is possibly TRBD1 (5 bases). The sequenced sample consisted of PBMCs. CDR3: CASSRGRGAGDTEAFF. CDR3 nucleotides: TGTGCCAGCTCACGAGGGAGGGGCGCGGGGGACACTGAAGCTTTCTTT. Complete variable domain (other parts from reference TRBV18 and TRBJ1-1): NAGVMQNPRHLVRRRGQEARLRCSPMKGHSHVYWYRQLPEEGLKFMVYLQKENIIDESGMPKERFSAEFPKEGPSILRIQQVVRGDSAAYFCASSRGRGAGDTEAFFGQGTRLTVV.